This T cell receptor beta chain came from a study of OX40 agonist ivuxolimab in advanced cancers. Using immunoSEQ multiplex PCR, the repertoire was profiled, and TCRdb retains in-frame clones only, with some absent. Of about 150,000 clones detected, roughly 94% appear once; the ten largest clones hold around 0.28%. Drawing of blood for sampling happened at baseline, at cycle 4 day 1, and at cycle 7 day 1. With regard to this clone: Its cognate antigen is unknown.

Germline CDR1 reads KGHSH; CDR2 reads LQKENI. The CDR3 has 15 amino acids. The V gene end was trimmed by 3 bases and the J gene end by 3 bases; junction bases not matched to a gene: 4. General observations from the study: The study found among the lowest clonal expansion in partial responders at 0.1-3.0 mg/kg.

The chain recombines TRBV18 with TRBJ2-7, with TRBD1 identical over 11 bases. The starting material was CD4+ or CD8+ T cells sorted from blood, obtained in a trial of the OX40 agonist ivuxolimab. The clonotype comes from an adult with an advanced solid tumor such as melanoma, head and neck, liver or kidney cancer. The CDR3 coding sequence is TGTGCCAGCTCACCGCTGGGACAGGGGGGCTACGAGCAGTACTTC. This translates into CASSPLGQGGYEQYF.